This TCR beta chain was captured in a study of blood T cell repertoires in COVID-19. Overall study: Samples came from the United States, Italy and Spain, spanning acute and convalescent COVID-19. PBMCs, B-cell-depleted T cells, or T cells were the source of the cDNA or gDNA that made up the material.

Source study methods: Amplifying reference gene primers gave estimates of nucleated cell counts. Assay: immunoSEQ multiplex PCR; the TCRdb copy retains only in-frame clones and omits some. The DNA was the basis for D and trimming; V, J and clone size are from that table. In the table there are approximately 200,000 clones, 65% to 85% of which are singletons. The source material was peripheral blood. This TCR came from a woman aged 55-70 years with acute or convalescent COVID-19.

The CDR3 DNA is TGTGCCAGCAGTGACAGGGTCATTGGAAACACCATATATTTT. Encoded protein: CASSDRVIGNTIYF. The V call is TRBV25-1, the J call TRBJ1-3; perhaps TRBD1 as D (5 bases). Trimming removed 3 bases from V and 3 bases from J, with 9 bases in between. The germline V gene has CDR1 MGHDK and CDR2 SYGVNS. The CDR3 covers 14 residues. Looking up the rest from reference TRBV25-1 and TRBJ1-3 gives the full variable domain: EADIYQTPRYLVIGTGKKITLECSQTMGHDKMYWYQQDPGMELHLIHYSYGVNSTEKGDLSSESTVSRIRTEHFPLTLESARPSHTSQYLCASSDRVIGNTIYFGEGSWLTVV.